The clone carrying this TCR beta chain appeared a single time. Trimming removed 4 bases at V and 6 bases at J, with 13 bases between. This CDR3 spans 14 amino acids. Germline V gives CDR1 SGHAT, CDR2 FQNNGV. This table comes from immunoSEQ multiplex PCR, and its TCRdb copy is limited to in-frame clones, with some not included. The data contain 200,000 to 250,000 clones, more than 75% of them singletons. This sample is part of a study of blood T cell repertoires in COVID-19. This TCR was recovered from a man in his sixties who had recovered from COVID-19. The sample taken for sequencing was peripheral blood. The chain has TRBV11-2 and TRBJ2-1; the D gene is possibly TRBD2 (6 bases). The CDR3 nucleotides are TGTGCCAGCAGCTCCTTAGGAGGGGCCAATGAGCAGTTCTTC. It specifies CASSSLGGANEQFF.